Ten or more counts support the clone carrying this TCR beta chain. Its antigen is not known. This record comes from a study of early T cells in non-severe SARS-CoV-2 infection. Overall study context: Sequencing input comprised bulk RNA from unsorted whole blood; chain pairing was not available. Notes on the study in general: Anti-spike CD8 responses were favored by VDJdb matching, which missed private and CD4 specificities.

Attachment of unique molecular identifiers was made to individual cDNA molecules. In TCRdb, the 5' RACE reads were re-called with MiXCR into one record per CDR3 protein. This table has 37,000 or so distinct CDR3 sequences, roughly 5% appearing once. The CDR3 totals 19 residues. Trimming cost V 2 bases and J 2 bases, with 24 bases left between them. Germline CDR1 MNHNY, CDR2 SVGAGI (reference sequence). Sample: whole blood. The V gene is TRBV6-6, the J gene TRBJ1-2; TRBD1 might be the D (5 bases). The receptor comes from an adult who was a healthcare worker with PCR-confirmed SARS-CoV-2 infection or an uninfected control (not recorded which). The CDR3 reads CASSYPPDGGKVWNYGYTF. The DNA of the CDR3 is TGTGCCAGCAGTTACCCCCCGGATGGGGGGAAGGTTTGGAACTATGGCTACACCTTC.